These 14 T cell receptor beta chains originate from one sample sequenced in a study of blood T cell repertoires in COVID-19. Generated by immunoSEQ multiplex PCR, the TCRdb table keeps only in-frame clones and is missing some. The table has roughly 100,000 clones, 90% to 95% seen once. Sequenced sample: peripheral blood. These receptors were taken from a human donor in a cohort sampled during active COVID-19.

The chain uses TRBV4-1 and TRBJ2-2, with 8 bases aligning to TRBD2. CDR3 length: 15 residues. V was pared by 0 bases and J by 6 bases, with 3 bases of the junction left unmatched. CDR1 MGHRA and CDR2 YSYEKL come from the germline V gene. CDR3 nucleotide sequence: TGCGCCAGCAGCCAAGAGGGGACTAGACCCGGGGAGCTGTTTTTT. Its translation is CASSQEGTRPGELFF.

V and J are TRBV2 and TRBJ2-7; possible D gene TRBD1, 6 bases. The length of the CDR3 is 13 residues. Germline V gene data show CDR1 as SNHLY and CDR2 as FYNNEI. Between the trimmed V and J ends, which lost 6 bases and 2 bases, there was a span of 11 bases. CDR3 DNA sequence: TGTGCCAGCAGACAGGGTGGAACCTACGAGCAGTACTTC. This sequence encodes CASRQGGTYEQYF.

The CDR3 nucleotides read TGTGCCAGCAGTTTTGGGGGCCGGGAGCAGTACTTC. It translates to CASSFGGREQYF. The genes are TRBV28 and TRBJ2-7; weak D call: TRBD1 (6 bases). CDR1 is MDHEN, CDR2 SYDVKM, per germline. The V gene lost 3 bases and the J gene lost 7 bases, with 10 bases spanning the gap. CDR3 size: 12 residues.

The chain links TRBV7-9 to TRBJ1-2; 7 bases match TRBD1. Looked up from germline, CDR1 is SEHNR and CDR2 is FQNEAQ (reference sequence). There are 15 residues in the CDR3. Losses at the gene ends were 5 bases for V and 7 bases for J; bases not matched to a gene: 13. The CDR3 sequence: CASSRHDRVGGGYTF. The CDR3 nucleotides read TGTGCCAGCAGCAGACACGACAGGGTAGGGGGTGGCTACACCTTC.

The chain carries TRBV7-2 and TRBJ2-6; D is undetermined. V was trimmed by 1 base and J by 0 bases, leaving 4 bases between them. The germline V gene encodes CDR1 SGHTA and CDR2 FQGNSA. This CDR3 is 15 amino acids long. The CDR3 DNA sequence: TGTGCCAGCAGCTTAGTGAGCTCTGGGGCCAACGTCCTGACTTTC. Its protein is CASSLVSSGANVLTF.

The V and J genes are TRBV7-9 and TRBJ1-5; unclear D gene. Trimming pared 1 base from V and 2 bases from J, leaving 9 bases between. Germline lookup yields CDR1 SEHNR and CDR2 FQNEAQ (reference sequence). The CDR3 totals 15 residues. Here the CDR3 reads CASSLGRQGNQPQHF. The CDR3 nucleotides read TGTGCCAGCAGCTTAGGACGGCAGGGCAATCAGCCCCAGCATTTT.

The rearrangement links TRBV6-2 or TRBV6-3 to TRBJ2-1, with D possibly matching TRBD2 (6 bases). Between the trimmed V and J ends, which lost 2 bases and 10 bases, there was a span of 6 bases. The CDR3 contains 11 residues. Germline V CDR1 and CDR2: MNHEY, SVGEGT. This CDR3 reads CASSYRGEQFF. The CDR3 DNA reads as TGTGCCAGCAGTTACCGGGGGGAGCAGTTCTTC.

The J gene is TRBJ1-1, the V gene TRBV7-2, with 8 bases that match TRBD1. V lost 3 bases to trimming and J lost 4 bases; unmatched junction nucleotides: 7. Per the germline V gene, CDR1 is SGHTA and CDR2 is FQGNSA. The CDR3 runs to 15 residues. The CDR3: CASSLIRQGTTEAFF. The CDR3 DNA reads as TGTGCCAGCAGCTTGATCCGACAGGGGACCACTGAAGCTTTCTTT. Variable domain in full (rest from reference TRBV7-2 and TRBJ1-1): GAGVSQSPSNKVTEKGKDVELRCDPISGHTALYWYRQSLGQGLEFLIYFQGNSAPDKSGLPSDRFSAERTGGSVSTLTIQRTQQEDSAVYLCASSLIRQGTTEAFFGQGTRLTVV.

V is TRBV28 and J is TRBJ1-1; D is ambiguous. V lost 8 bases, J lost 5 bases, and 18 bases lay in between. This CDR3 is 14 amino acids long. CDR1 is MDHEN, CDR2 SYDVKM, per germline. The CDR3 region has the DNA TGTGCCAGCTGGACCTTGGGAGGTGGGACTGAAGCTTTCTTT. It yields the protein CASWTLGGGTEAFF.

The chain is built from TRBV27 and TRBJ2-1; TRBD2 aligns across 7 bases. The ends lost 2 bases at V and 5 bases at J; junction bases unmatched: 6. Looked up from germline, CDR1 is MNHEY and CDR2 is SMNVEV (reference sequence). The CDR3 has 15 amino acids. CDR3 residues: CASSLGGRANNEQFF. Written as DNA, the CDR3 is TGTGCCAGCAGTTTAGGAGGGAGGGCGAACAATGAGCAGTTCTTC.

The chain's CDR3 is CAWSEQTNQPQHF. Written as DNA, the CDR3 is TGTGCCTGGAGTGAGCAAACCAATCAGCCCCAGCATTTT. The rearrangement links TRBV30 to TRBJ1-5; unclear D gene. The CDR3 extends over 13 amino acids. The ends were cut back, 1 base at V and 3 bases at J, with 7 bases in the middle. Per the germline V gene, CDR1 is GTSNPN and CDR2 is SVGIG (reference sequence).

V gene TRBV6-1 combines with J gene TRBJ2-6; D call uncertain. From germline, CDR1 is MNHNS and CDR2 SASEGT. This CDR3 has 17 residues. Trimming stripped 3 bases from V and 0 bases from J, with 12 bases between. The DNA of the CDR3 is TGTGCCAGCAGTGACCAGGCTCTTATCTCTGGGGCCAACGTCCTGACTTTC. This gives the protein CASSDQALISGANVLTF.

The chain uses TRBV4-1 and TRBJ2-2, with D tentatively TRBD2 (5 bases). The CDR3 runs to 15 residues. V lost 1 base, J lost 5 bases, and 11 bases lay in between. Germline CDR1 is MGHRA and CDR2 is YSYEKL. The CDR3 protein is CASSQVTRDTGELFF. The CDR3 DNA is TGCGCCAGCAGCCAAGTAACCCGGGATACCGGGGAGCTGTTTTTT.

The chain combines TRBV6-2 or TRBV6-3 with TRBJ2-7; no definite D call. The V gene lost 8 bases and the J gene lost 3 bases, with 20 bases spanning the gap. The CDR3 has 15 amino acids. CDR1 and CDR2 from the germline V gene are MNHEY and SVGEGT. CDR3 coding DNA: TGTGCCAGCCGTTCTCCCAGGCGCCCTCTCTACGAGCAGTACTTC. Translation gives CASRSPRRPLYEQYF.